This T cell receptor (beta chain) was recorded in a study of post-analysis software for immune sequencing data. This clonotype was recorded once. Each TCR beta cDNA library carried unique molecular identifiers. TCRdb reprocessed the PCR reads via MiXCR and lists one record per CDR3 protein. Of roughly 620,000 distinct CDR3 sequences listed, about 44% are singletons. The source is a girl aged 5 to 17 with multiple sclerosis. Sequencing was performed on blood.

Written as DNA, the CDR3 is TGTGCCAGCAGCCAAGTCGGGACACCTAACTATGGCTACACCTTC. Translated, it gives CASSQVGTPNYGYTF. The chain has TRBV14 and TRBJ1-2; tentatively, D is TRBD1 (6 bases). Trimming took 1 base from V and 0 from J, leaving 9 bases between them. Germline values: CDR1 SGHDN, CDR2 FVKESK. The CDR3 extends over 15 amino acids. Based on the CDR3 plus reference TRBV14 and TRBJ1-2, the full variable domain is EAGVTQFPSHSVIEKGQTVTLRCDPISGHDNLYWYRRVMGKEIKFLLHFVKESKQDESGMPNNRFLAERTGGTYSTLKVQPAELEDSGVYFCASSQVGTPNYGYTFGSGTRLTVV.